This passage covers 10 T cell receptor beta chains from one sample sequenced in a study of blood T cells in healthy people across ages. Combining a sample-barcoded 5' primer with a J-beta primer mix, a second PCR ran for about 7 to 11 cycles. TCRdb independently ran MiXCR on the 5' RACE reads; one entry per CDR3 protein. The sample records fewer than 900,000 distinct CDR3 sequences, roughly 44% being singletons. Sequencing was done on a sample of blood. Receptor source: a woman aged 55-75 years in good health.

This clonotype was picked up many times. The chain combines TRBV10-2 with TRBJ2-7; no clear D. The V end was cut by 2 bases, the J end by 5 bases, with 1 base between. The CDR3 is made up of 10 amino acids. Germline-derived CDR1 and CDR2 are WSHSY and SAAADI. CDR3 loop: CASSEDEQYF. The CDR3 DNA reads TGCGCCAGCAGTGAGGACGAGCAGTACTTC.

This chain links TRBV7-2 with TRBJ1-4, with a tentative D call TRBD1 (6 bases). The germline CDR1 and CDR2 sequences are SGHTA and FQGNSA. The length of the CDR3 is 15 residues. V was trimmed by 4 bases and J by 4 bases, leaving 13 bases between them. The CDR3 sequence: CASSSQGIFNEKLFF. DNA of the CDR3: TGTGCCAGCAGCTCGCAGGGGATCTTTAATGAAAAACTGTTTTTT.

On this clonotype: Possible read error: a much larger clone is one base away. The rearrangement joins TRBV4-1 to TRBJ2-5, with 9 bases that match TRBD2. Germline V lookup: CDR1 MGHRA, CDR2 YSYEKL. V was clipped by 0 bases and J by 0 bases; unmatched bases: 8. The length of the CDR3 is 18 residues. CDR3 sequence reads: CASSQDLGVAGDQETQYF. DNA of the CDR3: TGCGCCAGCAGCCAAGATCTTGGAGTAGCGGGGGACCAAGAGACCCAGTACTTC.

The chain recombines TRBV25-1 with TRBJ2-1; TRBD1 matches 11 bases. This CDR3 has 16 residues. CDR1 is MGHDK and CDR2 is SYGVNS in the germline V gene. Unmatched junction bases numbered 11, after V lost 3 bases and J lost 10 bases. The CDR3 nucleotides read TGTGCCAGCAGTGATAATTCCAGGACAGGGGGCGGGGAGCAGTTCTTC. Its translation: CASSDNSRTGGGEQFF. The full variable domain, completed using reference TRBV25-1 and TRBJ2-1, is EADIYQTPRYLVIGTGKKITLECSQTMGHDKMYWYQQDPGMELHLIHYSYGVNSTEKGDLSSESTVSRIRTEHFPLTLESARPSHTSQYLCASSDNSRTGGGEQFFGPGTRLTVL.

The J gene is TRBJ1-2, the V gene TRBV20-1, with 7 bases aligning to TRBD1. The V gene end was trimmed by 1 base and the J gene end by 7 bases; junction bases not matched to a gene: 12. This CDR3 is 15 amino acids long. The germline gives CDR1 DFQATT, CDR2 SNEGSKA (reference sequence). The CDR3 nucleotides are TGCAGTGCTAGAGTATTTCCAGACAGGGAGCGTGGCTACACCTTC. As protein: CSARVFPDRERGYTF.

The sample holds a few counts of this clonotype. The V call is TRBV5-1, the J call TRBJ2-5; D could derive from TRBD1 or TRBD2 (6 bases each). Germline V CDR1 and CDR2: SGHRS, YFSETQ. This CDR3 region has 15 residues. V lost 0 bases to trimming and J lost 5 bases, with 14 bases between them. Here the CDR3 DNA reads TGCGCCAGCAGCTTGGATGCCGGGGGCAGGGAGACCCAGTACTTC. The encoded protein is CASSLDAGGRETQYF.

The V call is TRBV28, the J call TRBJ2-7; TRBD1 aligns across 8 bases. The V segment lost 6 bases and the J segment 3 bases; nucleotides outside the gene matches: 4. This CDR3 is 13 amino acids long. Looked up from germline, CDR1 is MDHEN and CDR2 is SYDVKM. The CDR3 spells CASRQDRGYEQYF. For the CDR3, the DNA is TGTGCCAGCAGACAAGACAGGGGCTACGAGCAGTACTTC.

The CDR3 sequence is CASSQGDMDQETQYF. Here the CDR3 DNA reads TGTGCCAGCAGCCAAGGGGACATGGACCAAGAGACCCAGTACTTC. The chain joins TRBV4-2 to TRBJ2-5; weak D call: TRBD1 (6 bases). The CDR3 loop spans 15 amino acids. The germline gives CDR1 LGHNA, CDR2 YNFKEQ. V lost 1 base and J lost 0, with 9 bases in between.

J is TRBJ2-1 and V is TRBV6-5, with 11 bases matching TRBD2. The J segment lost 6 bases and the V segment lost 6 bases, leaving 10 bases of the junction unmatched. Looked up from germline, CDR1 is MNHEY and CDR2 is SVGAGI. This CDR3 has 16 residues. The CDR3 nucleotides read TGTGCCAGCAGCTCCCTACTAGCGGGAGACCCCAATGAGCAGTTCTTC. Its protein is CASSSLLAGDPNEQFF.

The genes are TRBV20-1 and TRBJ1-1; unclear D gene. Trimming shortened V by 6 bases and J by 7 bases, and 12 bases separated the two germline ends. The V gene's germline CDR1 is DFQATT and CDR2 SNEGSKA (reference sequence). CDR3 length: 11 residues. CDR3 residues: CSARERIEAFF. The CDR3 DNA is TGCAGTGCAAGGGAGAGGATTGAAGCTTTCTTT.